This T cell receptor beta chain originates from a study of OX40 agonist ivuxolimab in advanced cancers. The wider study: Treatment of patients was with ivuxolimab, an agonistic anti-OX40 (CD134) antibody. Three individuals attained partial responses, comprising one hepatocellular carcinoma case and two cutaneous melanoma cases.

V lost 0 bases and J lost 4, with 10 bases in between. The CDR3 has 15 amino acids. Germline V gene lookup returns CDR1 GTSNPN and CDR2 SVGIG (reference sequence). Notes on this clone: The antigen is unknown.

Study conclusions and caveats: In general, CD8+ T cells held more expanded clones than CD4+ did, on average. Both CD4+ and CD8+ T cell populations in blood had undergone clonal expansion by week 6 at 0.1 to 3.0 mg/kg.

Produced via immunoSEQ multiplex PCR; TCRdb's table is partial and in-frame only. Here the sample spans about 86,000 clones, around nine tenths being singletons. This TCR was sampled from an adult with an advanced solid tumor such as melanoma, head and neck, liver or kidney cancer. The V gene is TRBV30, the J gene TRBJ2-6; the D gene is possibly TRBD1 (6 bases). The starting material was CD4+ or CD8+ T cells sorted from blood, obtained in a trial of the OX40 agonist ivuxolimab. The CDR3, as DNA: TGTGCCTGGAGTGTAGGGGGAGCCGGGGCCAACGTCCTGACTTTC. Its translation is CAWSVGGAGANVLTF.